Described below is a single TCR beta chain sequence and its context. Its specificity is not known. The sample originates from a study of T cells in localized non-small cell lung cancer. Regarding the study as a whole: Those with higher blood T cell density had longer overall survival.

Generated by immunoSEQ multiplex PCR, the TCRdb table keeps only in-frame clones and is missing some. In the table there are 45,000 to 60,000 clones, roughly 86% of which are singletons. CDR3 length: 12 residues. The trim removed 5 bases at V and 7 bases at J, leaving 2 bases unmatched. The V gene's germline CDR1 is SGHNT and CDR2 YYREEE (reference sequence). The receptor comes from a man aged 35-69 years with stage II lung adenocarcinoma. Sequences were derived from PBMCs, sampled before any cancer treatment. The chain links TRBV5-4 to TRBJ2-2, with 7 bases aligning to TRBD1. CDR3 sequence reads: CASSRDSGELFF. The CDR3 bases are TGTGCCAGCAGTCGGGACAGCGGGGAGCTGTTTTTT.